This T cell receptor (beta chain) derives from a study of beta chain features in type 1 diabetes. Findings and caveats of the study: Shorter TCRB CDR3s, moderately but significantly so, were found in Type 1 diabetes patients in all four CD4+ subsets.

Comment on this clone: The antigen is not known.

Expressed TCRB transcripts were sequenced because the entire RNA isolate underwent reverse transcription. Assay: immunoSEQ multiplex PCR; the TCRdb copy retains only in-frame clones and omits some. The data contain 200,000 to 250,000 clones, 25% to 30% of them seen just once; the ten biggest clones take up under 5%. V was pared by 3 bases and J by 7 bases, with 19 bases between. The CDR3 runs to 14 residues. From germline, CDR1 is GTSNPN and CDR2 SVGIG (reference sequence). Sequencing was done on a sample of central memory CD4+ T cells from blood. The receptor was derived from a man between 25 and 39 years old in good health. The J gene is TRBJ2-7, the V gene TRBV30, with D tentatively TRBD1 (6 bases). In DNA form, the CDR3 reads TGTGCCTGGAGCCGGGACACTTCCCTGGGGGAGCAGTACTTC. It codes for CAWSRDTSLGEQYF.